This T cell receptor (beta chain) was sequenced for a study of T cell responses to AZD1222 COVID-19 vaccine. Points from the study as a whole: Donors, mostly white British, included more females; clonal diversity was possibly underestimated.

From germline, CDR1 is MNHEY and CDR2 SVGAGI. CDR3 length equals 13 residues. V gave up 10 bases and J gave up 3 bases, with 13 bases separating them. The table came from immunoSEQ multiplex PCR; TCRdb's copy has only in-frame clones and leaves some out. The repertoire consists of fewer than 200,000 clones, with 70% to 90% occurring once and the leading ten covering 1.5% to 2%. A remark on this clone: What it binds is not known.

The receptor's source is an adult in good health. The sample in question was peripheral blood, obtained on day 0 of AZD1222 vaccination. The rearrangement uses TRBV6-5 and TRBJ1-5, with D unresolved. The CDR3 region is CATGRGINQPQHF. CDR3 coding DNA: TGTGCCACCGGTCGTGGAATCAATCAGCCCCAGCATTTT.